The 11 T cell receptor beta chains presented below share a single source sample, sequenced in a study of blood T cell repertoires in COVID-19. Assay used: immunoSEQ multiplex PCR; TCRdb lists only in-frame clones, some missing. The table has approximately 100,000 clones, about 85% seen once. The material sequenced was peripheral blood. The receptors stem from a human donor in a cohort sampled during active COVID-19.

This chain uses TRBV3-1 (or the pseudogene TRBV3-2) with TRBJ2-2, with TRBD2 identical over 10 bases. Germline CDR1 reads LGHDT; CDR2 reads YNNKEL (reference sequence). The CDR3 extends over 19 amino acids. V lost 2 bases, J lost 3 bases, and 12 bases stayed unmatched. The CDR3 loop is CASSQYYTSGTSYTGELFF. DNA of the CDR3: TGTGCCAGCAGCCAATATTATACTAGCGGGACATCCTACACCGGGGAGCTGTTTTTT.

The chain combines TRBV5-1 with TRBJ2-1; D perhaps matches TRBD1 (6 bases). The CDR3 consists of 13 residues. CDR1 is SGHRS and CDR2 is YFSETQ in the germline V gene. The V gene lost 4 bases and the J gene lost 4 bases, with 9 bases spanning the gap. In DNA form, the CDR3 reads TGCGCCAGCAGCCCTGGACAGTACAATGAGCAGTTCTTC. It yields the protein CASSPGQYNEQFF.

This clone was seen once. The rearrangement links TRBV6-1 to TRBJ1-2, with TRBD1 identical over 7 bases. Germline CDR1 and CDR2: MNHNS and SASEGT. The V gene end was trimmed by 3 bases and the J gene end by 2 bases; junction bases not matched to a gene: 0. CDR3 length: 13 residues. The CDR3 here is CASSDRGNYGYTF. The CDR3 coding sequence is TGTGCCAGCAGTGACAGGGGGAACTATGGCTACACCTTC.

Here the CDR3 DNA reads TGTGCCAGCAGCCAAGGAGGCTTAAAAAATGGCTACACCTTC. It encodes CASSQGGLKNGYTF. The J gene is TRBJ1-2, the V gene TRBV14; D gene unclear. The ends were cut back, 1 base at V and 6 bases at J, with 12 bases in the middle. The V gene's germline CDR1 is SGHDN and CDR2 FVKESK. The length of the CDR3 is 14 residues.

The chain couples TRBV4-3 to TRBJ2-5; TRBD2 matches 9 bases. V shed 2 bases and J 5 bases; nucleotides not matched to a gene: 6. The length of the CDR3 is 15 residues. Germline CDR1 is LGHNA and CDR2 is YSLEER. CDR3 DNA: TGCGCCAGCAGCCAACAGCGGGGGGCCGGGGAGACCCAGTACTTC. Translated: CASSQQRGAGETQYF.

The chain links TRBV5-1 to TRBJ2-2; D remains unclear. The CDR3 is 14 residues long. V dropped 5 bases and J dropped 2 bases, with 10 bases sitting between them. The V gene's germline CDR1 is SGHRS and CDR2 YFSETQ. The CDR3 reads CASSRQLNTGELFF. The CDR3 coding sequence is TGCGCCAGCAGTCGACAATTAAACACCGGGGAGCTGTTTTTT.

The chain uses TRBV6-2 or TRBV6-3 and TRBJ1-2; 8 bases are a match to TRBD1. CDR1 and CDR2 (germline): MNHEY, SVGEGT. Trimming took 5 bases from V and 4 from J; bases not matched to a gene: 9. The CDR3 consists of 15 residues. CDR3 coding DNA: TGTGCCAGCAGTCGAGGACAGGGCTTCGGCTATGGCTACACCTTC. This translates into CASSRGQGFGYGYTF.

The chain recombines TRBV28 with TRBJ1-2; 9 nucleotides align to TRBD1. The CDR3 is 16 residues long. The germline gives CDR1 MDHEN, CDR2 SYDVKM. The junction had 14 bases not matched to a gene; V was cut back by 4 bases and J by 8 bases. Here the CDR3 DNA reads TGTGCCAGCAGTTCCGGTTTCGGAAGGACAGGGGAAGGCTACACCTTC. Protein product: CASSSGFGRTGEGYTF.

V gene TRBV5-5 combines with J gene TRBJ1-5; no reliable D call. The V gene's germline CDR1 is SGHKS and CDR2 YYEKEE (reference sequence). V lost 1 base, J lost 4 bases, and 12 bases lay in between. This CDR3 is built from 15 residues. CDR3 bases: TGTGCCAGCAGCTTGTTGACGGGAGGGAATCAGCCCCAGCATTTT. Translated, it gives CASSLLTGGNQPQHF.

The CDR3 sequence is CASSPYPLIPDTQYF. In nucleotides, the CDR3 is TGTGCCAGCAGCCCCTACCCGTTGATACCAGATACGCAGTATTTT. The chain joins TRBV11-2 to TRBJ2-3; no clear D. The V end lost 5 bases, the J end lost 4 bases, and 16 bases lay between the germline ends. Per the germline V gene, CDR1 is SGHAT and CDR2 is FQNNGV. This CDR3 contains 15 residues.

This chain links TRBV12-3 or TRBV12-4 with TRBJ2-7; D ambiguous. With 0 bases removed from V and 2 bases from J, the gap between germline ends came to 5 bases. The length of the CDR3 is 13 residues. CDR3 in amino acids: CASSLAYTYEQYF. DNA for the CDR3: TGTGCCAGCAGTTTAGCGTACACCTACGAGCAGTACTTC.